These T cell receptor beta chains were read from a single sample in a study of cytomegalovirus exposure and HLA in healthy donors. TCRdb keeps only in-frame clones here, not all; method: immunoSEQ multiplex PCR. Altogether 65,000 to 85,000 clones are present, approximately 84% being singletons, with the ten largest covering roughly 2.4%. The specimen was PBMCs. Receptor source: a woman between 45 and 60 years old in good health and CMV-seronegative. Both conserved end residues are part of each CDR3. The D gene is left open where the match is weak. Clone size is given for some rows only: seen once, a few or many times, or a class if the clone is expanded.

cdr3_nt: TGTGCCAGCAGCCCTCGTCGGAACACTGAAGCTTTCTTT; cdr3_aa: CASSPRRNTEAFF; d_call: NA; clone_size: NA; v_call: TRBV14; j_call: TRBJ1-1
cdr3_nt: TGTGCCAGCAGCTTTGGACAGGGTGGTGAAAAACTGTTTTTT; cdr3_aa: CASSFGQGGEKLFF; d_call: TRBD1; clone_size: NA; v_call: TRBV13; j_call: TRBJ1-4
cdr3_nt: TGTGCCAGCAGCCTAGGTATGGAGACCCAGTACTTC; cdr3_aa: CASSLGMETQYF; d_call: NA; clone_size: NA; v_call: TRBV7-2; j_call: TRBJ2-5
cdr3_nt: TGTGCCAGTAAGCAGGGGAATGAAAAACTGTTTTTT; cdr3_aa: CASKQGNEKLFF; d_call: NA; clone_size: NA; v_call: TRBV19; j_call: TRBJ1-4
cdr3_nt: TGTGCCAGCAGCTACCGGGACAGGGGAGACTACGAGCAGTACTTC; cdr3_aa: CASSYRDRGDYEQYF; d_call: TRBD1; clone_size: NA; v_call: TRBV7-9; j_call: TRBJ2-7
cdr3_nt: TGTGCCAGCAGTTTAACTATGGTGTACGAGCAGTACTTC; cdr3_aa: CASSLTMVYEQYF; d_call: NA; clone_size: NA; v_call: TRBV28; j_call: TRBJ2-7
cdr3_nt: TGTGCCAGCAGCTTTCTAGCGGGGCTATACAATGAGCAGTTCTTC; cdr3_aa: CASSFLAGLYNEQFF; d_call: TRBD2; clone_size: NA; v_call: TRBV7-9; j_call: TRBJ2-1
cdr3_nt: TGTGCTAGCAGCGAGACCGGACAGCACACAGATACGCAGTATTTT; cdr3_aa: CASSETGQHTDTQYF; d_call: NA; clone_size: NA; v_call: TRBV7-7; j_call: TRBJ2-3
cdr3_nt: TGCGCCAGCAGGAATCTAGTATCCTCCTACGAGCAGTACTTC; cdr3_aa: CASRNLVSSYEQYF; d_call: NA; clone_size: NA; v_call: TRBV5-1; j_call: TRBJ2-7
cdr3_nt: TGCGCCAGCAGCTCCCGACTAGCGGGGGGGCCGTACAATGAGCAGTTCTTC; cdr3_aa: CASSSRLAGGPYNEQFF; d_call: TRBD2; clone_size: once; v_call: TRBV5-1; j_call: TRBJ2-1
cdr3_nt: TGTGCCAGCAGCTTAGCTGGTCAGGGTAGTGGCTACACCTTC; cdr3_aa: CASSLAGQGSGYTF; d_call: NA; clone_size: NA; v_call: TRBV7-9; j_call: TRBJ1-2
cdr3_nt: TGCGCCAGCAGCCACTCCCACAGCGAGCAGTTCTTC; cdr3_aa: CASSHSHSEQFF; d_call: NA; clone_size: once; v_call: TRBV4-1; j_call: TRBJ2-1
cdr3_nt: TGTGCCAGCAGCCCGGGACTAGCAATCGCCTACGAGCAGTACTTC; cdr3_aa: CASSPGLAIAYEQYF; d_call: TRBD2; clone_size: NA; v_call: TRBV7-8; j_call: TRBJ2-7
cdr3_nt: TGTGCCAGCAGCGTACTAGCAGGGGGGCAGGAAGAGACCCAGTACTTC; cdr3_aa: CASSVLAGGQEETQYF; d_call: NA; clone_size: NA; v_call: TRBV9; j_call: TRBJ2-5
cdr3_nt: TGCGCCAGCAGTGAGAGCTCCTCCTTCAGGGCAGATACGCAGTATTTT; cdr3_aa: CASSESSSFRADTQYF; d_call: NA; clone_size: NA; v_call: TRBV10-1; j_call: TRBJ2-3
cdr3_nt: TGTGCCAGCAGCCCCCGTGTAGGGGGCTCCTACAATGAGCAGTTCTTC; cdr3_aa: CASSPRVGGSYNEQFF; d_call: NA; clone_size: NA; v_call: TRBV7-9; j_call: TRBJ2-1
cdr3_nt: TGTGCCAGCAGTAGGAGCGGGGAGCTGTTTTTT; cdr3_aa: CASSRSGELFF; d_call: NA; clone_size: NA; v_call: TRBV2; j_call: TRBJ2-2
cdr3_nt: TGTGCCAGCAGCTTAGGAGACAGCGACACTGAAGCTTTCTTT; cdr3_aa: CASSLGDSDTEAFF; d_call: NA; clone_size: NA; v_call: TRBV7-6; j_call: TRBJ1-1
cdr3_nt: TGTGCCACCGGGACTAGCGGACGCACAGATACGCAGTATTTT; cdr3_aa: CATGTSGRTDTQYF; d_call: TRBD2; clone_size: NA; v_call: TRBV10-3; j_call: TRBJ2-3
cdr3_nt: TGTGCCAGCAGTTTATCGGGGGCTCGGGCTGAAGCTTTCTTT; cdr3_aa: CASSLSGARAEAFF; d_call: NA; clone_size: NA; v_call: TRBV27; j_call: TRBJ1-1
cdr3_nt: TGTGCCAGCAGTCGGGGGACCTCTTGGGGAGGGACCCAGTACTTC; cdr3_aa: CASSRGTSWGGTQYF; d_call: NA; clone_size: NA; v_call: TRBV7-2; j_call: TRBJ2-5
cdr3_nt: TGTGCCAGCAGCCAAGTACTAGCGGGCAAAGAGACCCAGTACTTC; cdr3_aa: CASSQVLAGKETQYF; d_call: TRBD2; clone_size: NA; v_call: TRBV4-2; j_call: TRBJ2-5
cdr3_nt: TGTGCCAGCAGTTTTAAGCCTCTGTGGGGCGGAGAGACCCAGTACTTC; cdr3_aa: CASSFKPLWGGETQYF; d_call: NA; clone_size: few; v_call: TRBV27; j_call: TRBJ2-5
cdr3_nt: TGTGCCAGCAGCCATGGGACTTCGGCCAATGAGCAGTTCTTC; cdr3_aa: CASSHGTSANEQFF; d_call: NA; clone_size: NA; v_call: TRBV11-2; j_call: TRBJ2-1
cdr3_nt: TGTGCCAGCAGTTCAATTGGGGCGCAGGGCCCTCAGCCCCAGCATTTT; cdr3_aa: CASSSIGAQGPQPQHF; d_call: NA; clone_size: NA; v_call: TRBV28; j_call: TRBJ1-5
cdr3_nt: TGCGCCAGCAGTGAGTCGGGGGGACAGGCGCGGGGTTCACCCCTCCACTTT; cdr3_aa: CASSESGGQARGSPLHF; d_call: TRBD1; clone_size: once; v_call: TRBV10-2; j_call: TRBJ1-6